The next 32 T cell receptor beta chains were all read from a single sample in a study of blood T cell repertoires in COVID-19. Sequencing was performed with immunoSEQ multiplex PCR; in TCRdb, only in-frame clones are kept and a portion is missing. The sample carries about 250,000 clones, 75% to 85% recorded once. The sample was peripheral blood. These receptors were taken from a man aged 50 to 59 with active or convalescent COVID-19.

This chain joins TRBV5-4 and TRBJ2-1; weak D call: TRBD1 (6 bases). The V gene lost 3 bases and the J gene lost 7 bases, with 11 bases spanning the gap. Germline V lookup: CDR1 SGHNT, CDR2 YYREEE (reference sequence). The length of the CDR3 is 13 residues. CDR3 residues: CASSSGQRNEQFF. In DNA, the CDR3 is TGTGCCAGCAGCTCGGGACAACGAAATGAGCAGTTCTTC.

This sequence joins TRBV6-4 and TRBJ1-1; tentatively, D is TRBD1 (6 bases). CDR1 and CDR2 from the germline V gene are MRHNA and SNTAGT. The V and J ends lost 3 bases and 7 bases respectively, with 18 bases between them. CDR3 length: 15 residues. For the CDR3, the DNA is TGTGCCAGCAGTGAAGAACAGGGTCCTACCAGTGAAGCTTTCTTT. It specifies CASSEEQGPTSEAFF.

The chain uses TRBV11-2 and TRBJ2-6; D is unclear. The CDR3 runs 15 residues. Germline loops: CDR1 SGHAT, CDR2 FQNNGV. Trimming took off 5 bases at V and 0 bases at J, with 8 bases between the two ends. CDR3 sequence: CASSPRVSGANVLTF. The CDR3 bases are TGTGCCAGCAGCCCTAGAGTCTCTGGGGCCAACGTCCTGACTTTC.

The chain carries TRBV12-5 and TRBJ2-1; 8 nucleotides agree with TRBD2. Germline V gene data show CDR1 as LGHNT and CDR2 as FRNRAP. The J segment lost 4 bases and the V segment lost 7 bases, leaving 9 bases of the junction unmatched. CDR3 length: 15 residues. CDR3 sequence: CASASGTSLYNEQFF. In DNA form, the CDR3 reads TGTGCTAGTGCCTCCGGGACTAGTCTATACAATGAGCAGTTCTTC.

The genes are TRBV28 and TRBJ1-5, with a tentative D call TRBD1 (6 bases). The CDR3 has 15 amino acids. CDR1 and CDR2 (germline): MDHEN, SYDVKM. Trimming took 2 bases from V and 2 from J, leaving 10 bases between them. In nucleotides, the CDR3 is TGTGCCAGCAGTTTAGTACAGGGTGGCAATCAGCCCCAGCATTTT. It translates to CASSLVQGGNQPQHF. Drawing the rest from reference TRBV28 and TRBJ1-5, the complete variable domain is DVKVTQSSRYLVKRTGEKVFLECVQDMDHENMFWYRQDPGLGLRLIYFSYDVKMKEKGDIPEGYSVSREKKERFSLILESASTNQTSMYLCASSLVQGGNQPQHFGDGTRLSIL.

The sample holds a few counts of this clone. This chain uses TRBV19 with TRBJ1-2, with D possibly TRBD1 on 5 matching bases. Germline CDR1 reads LNHDA; CDR2 reads SQIVND (reference sequence). The V and J ends lost 3 bases and 0 bases respectively, with 20 bases between them. CDR3 length: 18 amino acids. CDR3 DNA: TGTGCCAGTAGTATCGGGGATCACTTCGGGGGATCTAACTATGGCTACACCTTC. It translates to CASSIGDHFGGSNYGYTF.

The chain employs TRBV6-2 or TRBV6-3 and TRBJ2-1; D is undetermined. The CDR3 is 14 amino acids. The V gene's germline CDR1 is MNHEY and CDR2 SVGEGT. The V gene lost 6 bases and the J gene lost 10 bases, with 19 bases spanning the gap. CDR3 sequence reads: CASSRESTRWEQFF. DNA of the CDR3: TGTGCCAGCAGCCGCGAATCCACCCGATGGGAGCAGTTCTTC.

This sequence joins TRBV2 and TRBJ2-4; TRBD2 matches at 8 bases. The CDR3 loop spans 18 amino acids. J was trimmed by 0 bases and V by 3 bases; bases with no gene match: 10. Looked up from germline, CDR1 is SNHLY and CDR2 is FYNNEI. CDR3 sequence (DNA): TGTGCCAGCAGTGATATAGTCGTACTAGCGGTAGCCAAAAACATTCAGTACTTC. Encoded protein: CASSDIVVLAVAKNIQYF.

This clone was seen repeatedly, ten times or more. The J gene is TRBJ2-7, the V gene TRBV10-3; a possible D gene is TRBD2 (6 bases). The V gene's germline CDR1 is ENHRY and CDR2 SYGVKD. The CDR3 extends over 12 amino acids. V was pared by 8 bases and J by 4 bases, with 12 bases between. The CDR3 reads CAIGLTPYEQYF. The CDR3, as DNA: TGTGCCATCGGACTAACTCCTTACGAGCAGTACTTC.

This clone was counted between two and nine times. This rearrangement joins TRBV24-1 to TRBJ2-3; 7 nucleotides agree with TRBD2. V shed 9 bases, J shed 9 bases, and the junction held 5 bases outside the gene matches. Germline CDR1 and CDR2: KGHDR and SFDVKD. There are 11 residues in the CDR3. For the CDR3, the DNA is TGTGCCACCGGGGAGGGGATAACGCAGTATTTT. This gives the protein CATGEGITQYF.

This clone showed up just a few times. The CDR3 bases are TGTGCCAGTAGTGTTCGACAGGCCAGCACCGGGGAGCTGTTTTTT. Amino acids: CASSVRQASTGELFF. This sequence joins TRBV19 and TRBJ2-2, with D tentatively TRBD1 (6 bases). This CDR3 is 15 amino acids long. V was shortened by 5 bases and J by 4 bases, with 14 bases between the two germline ends. Germline assignment: CDR1 LNHDA and CDR2 SQIVND (reference sequence).

V gene TRBV5-1 combines with J gene TRBJ1-2; D remains ambiguous. Germline V gives CDR1 SGHRS, CDR2 YFSETQ. The CDR3 extends over 15 amino acids. The V end was cut by 0 bases, the J end by 7 bases, with 16 bases between. The CDR3 region is CASSLEHHDIGGYTF. CDR3 in DNA: TGCGCCAGCAGCTTGGAACATCACGACATAGGTGGCTACACCTTC.

J is TRBJ2-7 and V is TRBV20-1; TRBD2 matches at 9 bases. V shed 3 bases and J 6 bases; nucleotides not matched to a gene: 12. The germline CDR1 and CDR2 sequences are DFQATT and SNEGSKA (reference sequence). The CDR3 totals 15 residues. CDR3 coding DNA: TGCAGTGCTAGTCACCCTACCGGGACTAGCATCGAGCAGTACTTC. Translating gives CSASHPTGTSIEQYF.

V and J are TRBV19 and TRBJ1-3, with D uncertain. The CDR3 is made up of 15 amino acids. Germline V gives CDR1 LNHDA, CDR2 SQIVND (reference sequence). V lost 1 base to trimming and J lost 1 base, with 8 bases between them. The CDR3 DNA reads TGTGCCAGTAGTATAGTCGCCCGGTCTGGAAACACCATATATTTT. Its translation: CASSIVARSGNTIYF.

This clone was seen only once. The J gene is TRBJ2-1, the V gene TRBV19, with TRBD2 matching over 8 bases. The V segment lost 3 bases and the J segment 7 bases; nucleotides outside the gene matches: 5. There are 14 residues in the CDR3. Germline CDR1 is LNHDA and CDR2 is SQIVND (reference sequence). CDR3 bases: TGTGCCAGTAGTATTCCCGGGACTAGTAATGAGCAGTTCTTC. This translates into CASSIPGTSNEQFF. Complete variable domain (other parts from reference TRBV19 and TRBJ2-1): DGGITQSPKYLFRKEGQNVTLSCEQNLNHDAMYWYRQDPGQGLRLIYYSQIVNDFQKGDIAEGYSVSREKKESFPLTVTSAQKNPTAFYLCASSIPGTSNEQFFGPGTRLTVL.

The chain carries TRBV7-2 and TRBJ1-1; 7 nucleotides line up with TRBD1. The V segment lost 4 bases and the J segment 11 bases; nucleotides outside the gene matches: 10. The CDR3 has 13 residues. Looked up from germline, CDR1 is SGHTA and CDR2 is FQGNSA. Here the CDR3 reads CASSSDSGTEAFF. The CDR3, as DNA: TGTGCCAGCAGCTCAGACTCCGGGACAGAGGCTTTCTTT.

The rearrangement links TRBV6-2 or TRBV6-3 to TRBJ2-1; 11 nucleotides match TRBD1. CDR1 is MNHEY and CDR2 is SVGEGT in the germline V gene. The CDR3 totals 15 residues. J was trimmed by 5 bases and V by 2 bases; bases with no gene match: 2. The CDR3 region has the DNA TGTGCCAGCAGTTACGGGACAGGGGGAAACAATGAGCAGTTCTTC. As protein: CASSYGTGGNNEQFF.

The rearrangement links TRBV7-9 to TRBJ2-1; TRBD2 aligns across 12 bases. J was trimmed by 4 bases and V by 5 bases; bases with no gene match: 6. This CDR3 is built from 16 residues. CDR1 is SEHNR, CDR2 FQNEAQ, per germline (reference sequence). The CDR3 here is CASSPSSGREYNEQFF. The CDR3 nucleotides are TGTGCCAGCAGCCCCTCTAGCGGGAGGGAGTACAATGAGCAGTTCTTC.

Here the CDR3 DNA reads TGTGCCAGCAGCCACGGGGACTACGAGCAGTACTTC. It encodes CASSHGDYEQYF. The V and J genes are TRBV28 and TRBJ2-7, with a weak D call TRBD2 (5 bases). This CDR3 is built from 12 residues. CDR1 MDHEN and CDR2 SYDVKM come from the germline V gene. Trimming removed 6 bases at V and 3 bases at J, with 9 bases between.

The chain combines TRBV12-1 with TRBJ1-2; the DNA was not compared with TRBD1, the D call given in the table. TRBV12-1 is tagged as a pseudogene. The CDR3 runs 11 residues. CDR3 residues: CASSHYYGYTF. DNA of the CDR3: TGTGCCAGCAGCCATTACTATGGCTACACCTTC.

This clone was picked up a small number of times. The chain combines TRBV4-3 with TRBJ1-1; no firm D call. This CDR3 comprises 13 residues. Germline V gene data show CDR1 as LGHNA and CDR2 as YSLEER. Trimming shortened V by 5 bases and J by 1 base, and 8 bases separated the two germline ends. CDR3 sequence: CASSSYKNTEAFF. CDR3 coding DNA: TGCGCCAGCAGCTCTTACAAGAACACTGAAGCTTTCTTT.

The chain employs TRBV28 and TRBJ2-3; 8 bases agree with TRBD1. V was pared by 7 bases and J by 2 bases, with 11 bases of the junction left unmatched. The CDR3 runs to 16 residues. The germline gives CDR1 MDHEN, CDR2 SYDVKM. CDR3 loop: CASTLAGQGHTDTQYF. CDR3 in DNA: TGTGCCAGCACCCTCGCTGGACAGGGCCACACAGATACGCAGTATTTT.

The CDR3 here is CASSPRGASSQPQHF. CDR3 coding DNA: TGTGCCAGCAGCCCACGCGGAGCATCTTCTCAGCCCCAGCATTTT. The J gene is TRBJ1-5, the V gene TRBV3-1 (or the pseudogene TRBV3-2), with D unresolved. The CDR3 sequence is 15 residues long. CDR1 is LGHDT, CDR2 YNNKEL, per germline (reference sequence). The V and J ends lost 4 bases and 6 bases respectively, with 16 bases between them.

This clone was counted between two and nine times. The rearrangement uses TRBV18 and TRBJ2-3; TRBD1 might be the D (5 bases). This CDR3 region has 16 residues. Germline V gene lookup returns CDR1 KGHSH and CDR2 LQKENI. Trimming shortened V by 4 bases and J by 0 bases, and 14 bases separated the two germline ends. CDR3 loop: CASSRLQGPSTDTQYF. The DNA of the CDR3 is TGTGCCAGCTCACGGCTCCAGGGCCCTAGCACAGATACGCAGTATTTT.

This clone was recorded a few times. The gene calls are TRBV27 and TRBJ2-7; no definite D call. Trimming left V 6 bases short and J 2 bases short, with 14 bases between. The CDR3 length is 14 residues. Germline V gene data show CDR1 as MNHEY and CDR2 as SMNVEV (reference sequence). This CDR3 is CASRTLGGAYEQYF. The CDR3 nucleotides read TGTGCCAGCAGAACGCTCGGCGGTGCCTACGAGCAGTACTTC.

This sequence joins TRBV27 and TRBJ1-6, with D possibly being TRBD1 (6 bases). The length of the CDR3 is 13 residues. Looked up from germline, CDR1 is MNHEY and CDR2 is SMNVEV (reference sequence). Trimming removed 10 bases at V and 3 bases at J, with 10 bases between. As DNA, the CDR3 is TGTGCCACCAAGGACAGCTATAATTCACCCCTCCACTTT. Residues: CATKDSYNSPLHF.

The chain links TRBV12-3 or TRBV12-4 to TRBJ1-1; D unclear. V lost 4 bases, J lost 1 base, and 7 bases lay in between. This CDR3 region has 13 residues. CDR3 loop: CASSWFGNTEAFF. The CDR3 DNA reads as TGTGCCAGCAGTTGGTTCGGGAACACTGAAGCTTTCTTT.

This clone was seen once. The J gene is TRBJ2-7, the V gene TRBV27; no clear D. V was pared by 8 bases and J by 6 bases, with 17 bases between. This CDR3 contains 13 residues. Germline CDR1 and CDR2: MNHEY and SMNVEV (reference sequence). CDR3 amino acids: CASSLNLLSEQYF. In nucleotides, the CDR3 is TGTGCCAGCTCCCTGAACCTCTTGAGCGAGCAGTACTTC.

This chain uses TRBV4-3 with TRBJ1-4; D is undetermined. The CDR3 is 13 residues long. Germline CDR1 and CDR2: LGHNA and YSLEER. V gave up 1 base and J gave up 7 bases, with 7 bases separating them. As DNA, the CDR3 is TGCGCCAGCAGCCAAGGGACTGGTGAAAAACTGTTTTTT. It translates to CASSQGTGEKLFF.

The chain joins TRBV28 to TRBJ2-3, with 9 nucleotides matching TRBD2. V shed 2 bases and J 0 bases; nucleotides not matched to a gene: 9. Germline V gene lookup returns CDR1 MDHEN and CDR2 SYDVKM. CDR3 size: 18 residues. Written as DNA, the CDR3 is TGTGCCAGCAGTTTAAGGGCGGGAGGGGTTCCTAGCACAGATACGCAGTATTTT. Residues: CASSLRAGGVPSTDTQYF.

This clone turned up a few times. This chain uses TRBV4-1 with TRBJ2-2, with D possibly matching TRBD1 (6 bases). The CDR3 is 13 residues long. From germline, CDR1 is MGHRA and CDR2 YSYEKL. V lost 5 bases and J 5 bases, leaving 9 bases between the germline ends. The CDR3 DNA sequence: TGCGCCAGCAGCTCCACAGGGACCGGGGAGCTGTTTTTT. Residues: CASSSTGTGELFF.

The chain employs TRBV2 and TRBJ1-6, with a tentative D call TRBD1 (5 bases). Germline V gene sequence: CDR1 SNHLY, CDR2 FYNNEI. V shed 1 base and J shed 10 bases, with 11 bases lying between them. This CDR3 has 14 amino acids. This CDR3 is CASSEVGGRSPLHF. The CDR3 region has the DNA TGTGCCAGCAGTGAAGTGGGGGGTCGGTCACCCCTCCACTTT.